Sequencing of this T cell receptor beta chain was carried out in a study of T cell responses to AZD1222 COVID-19 vaccine. The table came from immunoSEQ multiplex PCR; TCRdb's copy has only in-frame clones and leaves some out. The table includes 100,000 to 150,000 clones, about nine tenths detected once. Study-level findings and limits: No day 14 peak samples; only post-peak repertoires were characterized. Unmutated variant regions are reportedly targeted by nearly half of spike-specific TCRs. Baseline antibody screening turned up just a handful of seropositive AZD1222 recipients. Among the donors, most were white British and more were female, and clonal diversity was possibly underestimated.

A remark on this clone: What it binds is unknown.

Germline-derived CDR1 and CDR2 are SGDLS and YYNGEE. The CDR3 covers 15 residues. Germline trimming cut 4 bases from V and 1 base from J; bases unmatched to any gene: 6. Material: peripheral blood, obtained 28 days after the second AZD1222 dose. The clonotype originates from an adult who received the AZD1222 COVID-19 vaccine. This chain links TRBV9 with TRBJ1-1, with TRBD1 identical over 8 bases. CDR3 nucleotide sequence: TGTGCCAGCAGCAAGACAGGGGAGGGGAACACTGAAGCTTTCTTT. Residues: CASSKTGEGNTEAFF.